The 20 T cell receptor beta chains in this list originate from one sample, sequenced in a study of cytomegalovirus exposure and HLA in healthy donors. This PCR relied on a set of 60 Vbeta primers and 13 Jbeta primers. TCRdb's table, derived via immunoSEQ multiplex PCR, lists solely in-frame clones and lacks some. This sample carries 35,000 to 50,000 clones, roughly 80% of them seen once, and the ten largest clones take around 2.5%. Sequenced sample: PBMCs. The source of these receptors is a man aged 50 or older in good health and CMV-seronegative.

This clone occurred once. V and J are TRBV6-5 and TRBJ2-3; 8 bases map to TRBD2. J was trimmed by 2 bases and V by 5 bases; bases with no gene match: 6. The CDR3 is 15 residues long. Germline V gene sequence: CDR1 MNHEY, CDR2 SVGAGI. The CDR3 region has the DNA TGTGCCAGCAGTGCTAGCGGGCGATTCACAGATACGCAGTATTTT. The encoded protein is CASSASGRFTDTQYF.

The V call is TRBV5-6, the J call TRBJ2-7, with a weak D call TRBD2 (5 bases). Germline CDR1 SGHDT, CDR2 YYEEEE. CDR3 length equals 14 residues. The V end was cut by 5 bases, the J end by 0 bases, with 12 bases between. CDR3 amino acids: CASRDSRSSYEQYF. CDR3 sequence (DNA): TGTGCCAGCAGGGACTCACGGAGCTCCTACGAGCAGTACTTC.

This clone is a singleton in its sample. The chain couples TRBV15 to TRBJ2-5; D call uncertain. Trimming shortened V by 2 bases and J by 5 bases, and 9 bases separated the two germline ends. The germline V gene has CDR1 LNHNV and CDR2 YYDKDF (reference sequence). The CDR3 consists of 13 residues. CDR3 residues: CATSRSGLETQYF. CDR3 nucleotides: TGTGCCACCAGCAGATCGGGTTTGGAGACCCAGTACTTC.

The genes are TRBV4-1 and TRBJ2-7; 11 bases are a match to TRBD2. V shed 1 base and J 9 bases; nucleotides not matched to a gene: 8. In germline, CDR1 is MGHRA, CDR2 YSYEKL. CDR3 length: 15 amino acids. The CDR3: CASSQVPGLAGWQYF. The DNA for the CDR3 is TGCGCCAGCAGCCAAGTTCCAGGACTAGCGGGTTGGCAGTACTTC.

The chain employs TRBV6-1 and TRBJ1-6, with D tentatively TRBD1 (5 bases). CDR1 MNHNS and CDR2 SASEGT come from the germline V gene. There are 18 residues in the CDR3. V lost 2 bases to trimming and J lost 5 bases, with 19 bases between them. The CDR3 is CASSENLHRPSDNSPLHF. Written as DNA, the CDR3 is TGTGCCAGCAGTGAAAACCTCCACAGGCCAAGTGATAATTCACCCCTCCACTTT.

The chain joins TRBV30 to TRBJ2-2; maybe TRBD1 (5 bases). CDR1 is GTSNPN, CDR2 SVGIG, per germline (reference sequence). With 3 bases removed from V and 2 bases from J, the gap between germline ends came to 13 bases. This CDR3 comprises 15 residues. Here the CDR3 reads CAWSASDRNTGELFF. CDR3 DNA sequence: TGTGCCTGGAGCGCTTCCGACAGAAACACCGGGGAGCTGTTTTTT.

This chain uses TRBV4-1 with TRBJ1-2; no reliable D call. There are 16 residues in the CDR3. From germline, CDR1 is MGHRA and CDR2 YSYEKL. The germline V and J ends were trimmed by 0 bases and 1 base, with 12 bases remaining between them. This CDR3 is CASSQDSQALNYGYTF. CDR3 nucleotides: TGCGCCAGCAGCCAAGATTCCCAGGCTCTTAACTATGGCTACACCTTC.

CDR3 residues: CASSPNGQKFNSPLHF. In DNA, the CDR3 is TGTGCCAGCAGCCCGAACGGACAGAAGTTTAATTCACCCCTCCACTTT. V usage is TRBV5-4 and J usage is TRBJ1-6; possibly TRBD1 for D (6 bases). Per germline, CDR1 SGHNT and CDR2 YYREEE (reference sequence). CDR3 size: 16 residues. With 4 bases removed from V and 6 bases from J, the gap between germline ends came to 17 bases.

CDR3 nucleotides: TGTGCCAGCAGCTCACAGGGAAGGGTAGGCTATGGCTACACCTTC. It codes for CASSSQGRVGYGYTF. This chain joins TRBV7-9 and TRBJ1-2, with a tentative D call TRBD1 (6 bases). V gave up 4 bases and J gave up 4 bases, with 16 bases separating them. Germline CDR1 SEHNR, CDR2 FQNEAQ (reference sequence). This CDR3 has 15 amino acids.

The chain carries TRBV10-2 and TRBJ2-1; 7 nucleotides align to TRBD2. Trimming cost V 7 bases and J 4 bases; bases outside gene matches: 7. Germline lookup yields CDR1 WSHSY and CDR2 SAAADI. CDR3 size: 14 residues. The CDR3 sequence: CASTPGLRYNEQFF. The DNA for the CDR3 is TGCGCCAGCACCCCGGGACTACGATACAATGAGCAGTTCTTC.

The rearrangement uses TRBV5-4 and TRBJ1-2, with D possibly matching TRBD1 (6 bases). V shed 6 bases and J shed 2 bases, with 17 bases lying between them. Germline-derived CDR1 and CDR2 are SGHNT and YYREEE (reference sequence). This CDR3 region has 15 residues. CDR3 sequence reads: CASNPDQGRNYGYTF. Here the CDR3 DNA reads TGTGCCAGCAACCCTGACCAGGGGCGCAACTATGGCTACACCTTC.

J is TRBJ1-6 and V is TRBV5-1; D uncertain. The CDR3 consists of 14 residues. Germline assignment: CDR1 SGHRS and CDR2 YFSETQ. V was shortened by 4 bases and J by 8 bases, with 13 bases between the two germline ends. The CDR3 DNA follows: TGCGCCAGCAGCGTCAAATCACGGGATTCACCCCTCCACTTT. Amino acids: CASSVKSRDSPLHF. Based on the CDR3 plus reference TRBV5-1 and TRBJ1-6, the full variable domain is KAGVTQTPRYLIKTRGQQVTLSCSPISGHRSVSWYQQTPGQGLQFLFEYFSETQRNKGNFPGRFSGRQFSNSRSEMNVSTLELGDSALYLCASSVKSRDSPLHFGNGTRLTVT.

This chain's CDR3 is CATPGQKSNQPQHF. For the CDR3, the DNA is TGTGCCACTCCGGGACAGAAAAGCAATCAGCCCCAGCATTTT. The chain uses TRBV6-5 and TRBJ1-5, with 7 bases aligning to TRBD1. Germline CDR1 is MNHEY and CDR2 is SVGAGI. With V trimmed by 10 bases and J by 1 base, 7 bases remained unmatched. This CDR3 spans 14 amino acids.

The rearrangement joins TRBV6-1 to TRBJ1-2, with 8 positions matching TRBD1. J was trimmed by 7 bases and V by 7 bases; bases with no gene match: 11. CDR1 is MNHNS and CDR2 is SASEGT in the germline V gene. This CDR3 region has 14 residues. The CDR3 DNA sequence: TGTGCCAGCACCGAAGCCGGGACAGGCTCTGGCTACACCTTC. Its translation: CASTEAGTGSGYTF.

This clone was seen only once. V and J are TRBV19 and TRBJ1-3; tentatively, D is TRBD1 (6 bases). The CDR3 is 21 amino acids. With 0 bases removed from V and 1 base from J, the gap between germline ends came to 25 bases. Germline V gene lookup returns CDR1 LNHDA and CDR2 SQIVND (reference sequence). The CDR3 reads CASSIDSVRIGRGDSGNTIYF. In DNA, the CDR3 is TGTGCCAGTAGTATAGATAGCGTAAGGATCGGCAGGGGAGATTCTGGAAACACCATATATTTT.

The chain has TRBV18 and TRBJ1-1; weak D call: TRBD1 (5 bases). The germline CDR1 and CDR2 sequences are KGHSH and LQKENI. The germline V and J ends were trimmed by 6 bases and 3 bases, with 11 bases remaining between them. The CDR3 sequence is 13 residues long. The CDR3 sequence: CASSWTSDTEAFF. The CDR3 region has the DNA TGTGCCAGCTCTTGGACATCTGACACTGAAGCTTTCTTT.

The chain has TRBV11-2 and TRBJ1-2, with 11 bases that match TRBD1. The CDR3 covers 15 residues. Germline CDR1 SGHAT, CDR2 FQNNGV. V trimming: 1 base; J trimming: 5 bases; junction bases outside the gene matches: 3. This CDR3 reads CASSLGTGGMYGYTF. As DNA, the CDR3 is TGTGCCAGCAGCTTAGGGACAGGGGGCATGTATGGCTACACCTTC.

The V and J genes are TRBV28 and TRBJ2-7; 11 bases agree with TRBD1. This CDR3 region has 15 residues. Germline values: CDR1 MDHEN, CDR2 SYDVKM. V lost 5 bases, J lost 4 bases, and 7 bases stayed unmatched. As DNA, the CDR3 is TGTGCCAGCAGTGCCTCCGGGACAGGGGGTTACGAGCAGTACTTC. This codes for CASSASGTGGYEQYF.

The rearrangement joins TRBV19 to TRBJ2-2, with D possibly matching TRBD2 (5 bases). Looked up from germline, CDR1 is LNHDA and CDR2 is SQIVND (reference sequence). The CDR3 sequence is 13 residues long. V was cut by 6 bases and J by 8 bases, with 13 bases left in between. Written as DNA, the CDR3 is TGTGCCAGTAGCCTCAGGACTCGGGGGGAGCTGTTTTTT. Residues: CASSLRTRGELFF.

The chain joins TRBV7-9 to TRBJ2-7, with 8 bases aligning to TRBD1. J gave up 2 bases and V 2 bases, and 8 bases lay outside the gene matches. Per the germline V gene, CDR1 is SEHNR and CDR2 is FQNEAQ (reference sequence). The CDR3 spans 16 residues. The CDR3 DNA reads TGTGCCAGCAGCTTAATAGGCAGGGGGCTAACCTACGAGCAGTACTTC. Amino acid sequence: CASSLIGRGLTYEQYF.